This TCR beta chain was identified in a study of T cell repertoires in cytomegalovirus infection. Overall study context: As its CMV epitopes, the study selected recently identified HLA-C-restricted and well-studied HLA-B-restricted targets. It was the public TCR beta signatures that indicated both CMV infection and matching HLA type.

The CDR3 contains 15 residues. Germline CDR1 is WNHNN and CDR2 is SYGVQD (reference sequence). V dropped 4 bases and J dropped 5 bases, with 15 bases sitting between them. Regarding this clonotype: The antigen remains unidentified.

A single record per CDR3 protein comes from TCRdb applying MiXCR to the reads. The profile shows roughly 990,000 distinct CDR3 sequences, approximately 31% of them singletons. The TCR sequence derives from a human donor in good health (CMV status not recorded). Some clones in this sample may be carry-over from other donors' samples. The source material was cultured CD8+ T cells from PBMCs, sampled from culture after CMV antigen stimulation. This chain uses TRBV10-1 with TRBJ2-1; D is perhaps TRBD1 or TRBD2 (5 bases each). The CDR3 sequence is CASSGGSSYDNEQFF. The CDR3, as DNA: TGCGCCAGCAGTGGGGGGAGTTCATATGACAATGAGCAGTTCTTC.